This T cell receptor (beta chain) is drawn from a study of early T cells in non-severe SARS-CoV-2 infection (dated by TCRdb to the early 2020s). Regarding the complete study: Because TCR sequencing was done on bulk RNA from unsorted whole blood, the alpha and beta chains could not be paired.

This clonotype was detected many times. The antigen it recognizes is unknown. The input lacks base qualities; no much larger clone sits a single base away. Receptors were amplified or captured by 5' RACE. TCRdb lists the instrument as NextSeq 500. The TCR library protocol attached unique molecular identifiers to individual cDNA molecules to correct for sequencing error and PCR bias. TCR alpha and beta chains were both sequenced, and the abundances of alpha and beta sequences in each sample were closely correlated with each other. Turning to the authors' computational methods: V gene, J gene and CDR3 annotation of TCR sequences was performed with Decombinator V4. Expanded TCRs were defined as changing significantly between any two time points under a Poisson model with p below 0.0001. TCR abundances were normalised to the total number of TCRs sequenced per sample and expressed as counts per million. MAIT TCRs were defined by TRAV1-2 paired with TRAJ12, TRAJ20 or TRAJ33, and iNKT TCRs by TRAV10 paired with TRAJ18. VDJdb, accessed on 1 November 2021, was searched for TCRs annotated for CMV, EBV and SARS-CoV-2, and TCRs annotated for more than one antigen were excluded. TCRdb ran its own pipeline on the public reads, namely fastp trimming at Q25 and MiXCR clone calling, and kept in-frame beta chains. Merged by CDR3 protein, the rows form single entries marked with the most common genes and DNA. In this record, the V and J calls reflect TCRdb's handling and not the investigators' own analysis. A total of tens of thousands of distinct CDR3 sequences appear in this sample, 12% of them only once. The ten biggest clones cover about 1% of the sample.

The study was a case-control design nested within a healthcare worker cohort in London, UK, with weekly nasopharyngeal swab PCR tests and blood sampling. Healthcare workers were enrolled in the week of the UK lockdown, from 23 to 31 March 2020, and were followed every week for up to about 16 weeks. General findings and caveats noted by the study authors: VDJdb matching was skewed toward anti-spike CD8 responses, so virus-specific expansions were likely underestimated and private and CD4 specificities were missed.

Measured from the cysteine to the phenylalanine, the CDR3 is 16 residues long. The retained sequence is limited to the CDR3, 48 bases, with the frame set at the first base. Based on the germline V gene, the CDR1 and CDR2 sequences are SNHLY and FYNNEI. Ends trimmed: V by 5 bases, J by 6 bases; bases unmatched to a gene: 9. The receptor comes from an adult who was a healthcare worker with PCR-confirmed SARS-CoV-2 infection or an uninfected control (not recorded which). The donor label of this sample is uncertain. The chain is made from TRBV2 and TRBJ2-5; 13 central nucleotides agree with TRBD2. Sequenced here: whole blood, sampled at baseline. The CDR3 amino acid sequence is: CASSPGLAGALKTQYF. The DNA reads TGTGCCAGCAGTCCCGGACTAGCGGGGGCTTTGAAGACCCAGTACTTC.